This note documents a single T cell receptor beta chain sequence. J gave up 3 bases and V 3 bases, and 5 bases lay outside the gene matches. Per the germline V gene, CDR1 is WNHNN and CDR2 is SYGVQD (reference sequence). This CDR3 contains 16 residues. The data stem from a study of blood T cell repertoires in COVID-19. Sequenced by immunoSEQ multiplex PCR; TCRdb stores in-frame clones only, minus some. The sample has over 70,000 clones; roughly nine tenths are singletons. The source of this sequence is a man in his fifties with COVID-19, enrolled during active disease. What was sequenced was peripheral blood. The J gene is TRBJ2-3, the V gene TRBV10-1; 11 bases align to TRBD2. The CDR3 sequence: CASSDQLAGDTDTQYF. The CDR3 nucleotides are TGCGCCAGCAGTGACCAACTAGCGGGGGATACAGATACGCAGTATTTT.